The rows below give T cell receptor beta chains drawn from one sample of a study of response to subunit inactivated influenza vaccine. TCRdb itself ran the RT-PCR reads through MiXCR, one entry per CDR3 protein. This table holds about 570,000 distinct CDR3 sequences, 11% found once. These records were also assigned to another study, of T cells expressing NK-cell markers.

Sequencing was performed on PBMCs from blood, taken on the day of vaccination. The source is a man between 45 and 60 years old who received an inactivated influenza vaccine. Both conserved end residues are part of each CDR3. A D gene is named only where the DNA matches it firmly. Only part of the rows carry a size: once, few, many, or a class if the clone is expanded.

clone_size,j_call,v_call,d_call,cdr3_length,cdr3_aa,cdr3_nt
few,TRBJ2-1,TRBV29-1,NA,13,CSVGSRRGNEQFF,TGCAGCGTTGGGTCAAGGAGGGGGAATGAGCAGTTCTTC
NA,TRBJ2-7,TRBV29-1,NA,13,CSVGTGEVYEQYF,TGCAGCGTTGGCACAGGGGAGGTCTACGAGCAGTACTTC
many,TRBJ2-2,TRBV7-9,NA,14,CASSPRHPTGELFF,TGTGCCAGCAGCCCGAGACATCCGACCGGGGAGCTGTTTTTT
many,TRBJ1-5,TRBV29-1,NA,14,CSVGGPFSNQPQHF,TGCAGCGTTGGGGGACCGTTTAGCAATCAGCCCCAGCATTTT
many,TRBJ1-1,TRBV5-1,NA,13,CASSASGDTEAFF,TGCGCCAGCAGCGCCTCAGGGGACACTGAAGCTTTCTTT
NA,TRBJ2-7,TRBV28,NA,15,CASSFSGTFASEQYF,TGTGCCAGCAGTTTCTCGGGGACCTTTGCTAGCGAGCAGTACTTC
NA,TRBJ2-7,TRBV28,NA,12,CASSLRSAGSYF,TGTGCCAGCAGTTTACGTTCGGCAGGGTCGTACTTC
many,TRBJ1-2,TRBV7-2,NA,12,CASSLEVGGYTF,TGTGCCAGCAGCTTAGAAGTTGGTGGCTACACCTTC
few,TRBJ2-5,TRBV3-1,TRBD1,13,CASDSRGRETQYF,TGTGCCAGCGATTCCAGGGGGCGGGAGACCCAGTACTTC
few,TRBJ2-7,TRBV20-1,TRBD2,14,CSAKGTSGAHEQYF,TGCAGTGCTAAGGGGACTAGCGGGGCCCACGAGCAGTACTTC
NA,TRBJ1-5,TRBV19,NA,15,CASSVAAGISGPQHF,TGTGCCAGTAGTGTGGCCGCAGGAATAAGTGGGCCCCAGCATTTT
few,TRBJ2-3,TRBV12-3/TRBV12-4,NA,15,CASRWAGGSTDTQYF,TGTGCCAGCAGGTGGGCCGGAGGAAGCACAGATACGCAGTATTTT
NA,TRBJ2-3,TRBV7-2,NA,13,CASSLTSRDTQYF,TGTGCCAGCAGCTTAACTAGTCGGGATACGCAGTATTTT